Listed below are T cell receptor beta chains from one sample, sequenced in a study of control samples from healthy donors and cancer patients. The assay was immunoSEQ multiplex PCR, and TCRdb's table has in-frame clones only and misses some. The repertoire consists of around 90,000 clones, with roughly 86% occurring once and the leading ten covering about 21%. The sample consisted of blood. The receptor source for this set is a man younger than 45 in good health. Each CDR3 is given with its conserved first and last residue. A D gene is named only where the DNA matches it firmly. The listing skips clone size in some rows; elsewhere it reads once, few, many or a size class.

clone_size,v_call,d_call,j_call,cdr3_nt,cdr3_aa
NA,TRBV7-9,NA,TRBJ2-1,TGTGCCAGCAGCTTAGGGGTCAGGGGAAATGAGCAGTTCTTC,CASSLGVRGNEQFF
NA,TRBV19,NA,TRBJ2-5,TGTGCCAGTAGTATTGGGGGCGGTGAGACCCAGTACTTC,CASSIGGGETQYF
NA,TRBV27,TRBD2,TRBJ2-1,TGTGCCAGCAGTTTAAGGACTAGCGGGGGGATTTACAATGAGCAGTTCTTC,CASSLRTSGGIYNEQFF
NA,TRBV7-2,NA,TRBJ2-3,TGTGCCAGCAGCTTAGTCGCCGGGGGTAGCGGCCTCACAGATACGCAGTATTTT,CASSLVAGGSGLTDTQYF
NA,TRBV7-9,NA,TRBJ1-2,TGTGCCAGCAGCTTAGCTTGGGGCAGGGATGGTGGCTACACCTTC,CASSLAWGRDGGYTF
NA,TRBV30,NA,TRBJ2-3,TGTGCCTGGAGCAAAACAGGGTTGGGTACAGATACGCAGTATTTT,CAWSKTGLGTDTQYF
NA,TRBV9,NA,TRBJ2-2,TGTGCCAGCAGCCCCGGTTCGAACACCGGGGAGCTGTTTTTT,CASSPGSNTGELFF
NA,TRBV10-3,TRBD1,TRBJ2-7,TGTGCCATCAGTGAACCCGGACAGGGGCCAAGGGGGGAGCAGTACTTC,CAISEPGQGPRGEQYF
once,TRBV3-1/TRBV3-2,NA,TRBJ1-6,TGTGCCAGCAGGCTTAGCCGGGGGGCCTCACCCCTCCACTTT,CASRLSRGASPLHF
NA,TRBV7-2,NA,TRBJ2-2,TGTGCCAGCAGCTTAGGGGGGTACAACACCGGGGAGCTGTTTTTT,CASSLGGYNTGELFF
NA,TRBV5-4,NA,TRBJ2-4,TGTGCCAGCAGCTTAAGCGGCGCTCCCAAAAACATTCAGTACTTC,CASSLSGAPKNIQYF
few,TRBV7-2,TRBD1,TRBJ1-2,TGTGCCAGCAGCGGACAGGGTGGGAACTATGGCTACACCTTC,CASSGQGGNYGYTF
few,TRBV7-8,NA,TRBJ2-2,TGTGCCAGCAGCTTAGGGAGCGCGAACACCGGGGAGCTGTTTTTT,CASSLGSANTGELFF
NA,TRBV5-1,TRBD1,TRBJ2-5,TGCGCCAGCAGCTTGGAAAGGGGGCGAGGGGGTAAAGAGACCCAGTACTTC,CASSLERGRGGKETQYF
NA,TRBV24-1,NA,TRBJ1-2,TGTGCCACCAGTGATGCTGTTTATGGCTACACCTTC,CATSDAVYGYTF
NA,TRBV24-1,NA,TRBJ1-2,TGTGCCACCAGTGATTACGGGGGGGGGATCAGTTATGGCTACACCTTC,CATSDYGGGISYGYTF
NA,TRBV3-1/TRBV3-2,TRBD2,TRBJ2-3,TGTGCCAGCAGCCAACTGGGCGGGGGGGCCCGTACGCAGTATTTT,CASSQLGGGARTQYF
NA,TRBV6-5,NA,TRBJ1-5,TGTGCCAGCAAGGGACCAGGCAGCAATCAGCCCCAGCATTTT,CASKGPGSNQPQHF
NA,TRBV24-1,NA,TRBJ1-5,TGTGCCACCAGTGAACGGACTCGCAATCAGCCCCAGCATTTT,CATSERTRNQPQHF
once,TRBV14,TRBD1,TRBJ1-5,TGTGCCAGCAGGATCCCTAAAAACAGGGGGCGAAGCAATCAGCCCCAGCATTTT,CASRIPKNRGRSNQPQHF
NA,TRBV4-1,NA,TRBJ1-1,TGCGCCAGCAGCCGCCGTCCGGGAGACGGCACTGAAGCTTTCTTT,CASSRRPGDGTEAFF
NA,TRBV20-1,NA,TRBJ2-2,TGCAGTGCTAGTAGGTGGGGGACTTCGAACACCGGGGAGCTGTTTTTT,CSASRWGTSNTGELFF
NA,TRBV19,TRBD1,TRBJ1-2,TGTGCCAGTAGTATAGTCAGCCCTACAGGGGGCCGCGGCTACACCTTC,CASSIVSPTGGRGYTF
NA,TRBV3-1/TRBV3-2,NA,TRBJ2-5,TGTGCCAGCAGAACGACTAGCCAAGAGACCCAGTACTTC,CASRTTSQETQYF
NA,TRBV7-9,TRBD2,TRBJ2-3,TGTGCCAGCCTCAACTTGGGCAGCGGGGGGGCTGTACAGGATACGCAGTATTTT,CASLNLGSGGAVQDTQYF
NA,TRBV19,TRBD1,TRBJ1-2,TGTGCCAGTTCGCGACAGGGCGACTATGGCTACACCTTC,CASSRQGDYGYTF
NA,TRBV27,NA,TRBJ1-2,TGTGCCAGCAGTTCCCAGGGGAATGGCTACACCTTC,CASSSQGNGYTF
NA,TRBV6-1,NA,TRBJ1-5,TGTGCCAGCAGTGAGGCAGACCTTTATAGCAATCAGCCCCAGCATTTT,CASSEADLYSNQPQHF
NA,TRBV7-9,NA,TRBJ1-1,TGTGCCAGCAGCTTAAAAGAGGCAGGGAACACTGAAGCTTTCTTT,CASSLKEAGNTEAFF
once,TRBV6-5,NA,TRBJ1-2,TGTGCCAGCAGCCAGGGGCCGCTGGGCTACACCTTC,CASSQGPLGYTF
NA,TRBV2,NA,TRBJ1-3,TGTGCCAGCAGTTACGCGACAGTAAAAACCCCTGGAAACACCATATATTTT,CASSYATVKTPGNTIYF
NA,TRBV11-2,TRBD1,TRBJ1-2,TGTGCCAGCAGCTTAGGGCAGGGGGCGTATGGCTACACCTTC,CASSLGQGAYGYTF
NA,TRBV19,NA,TRBJ2-2,TGTGCCAGTAGTATAGGGGGGTACACCGGGGAGCTGTTTTTT,CASSIGGYTGELFF
NA,TRBV27,NA,TRBJ2-3,TGTGCCAGCAGTTTACGGGACCCCCAACGTTCAGATACGCAGTATTTT,CASSLRDPQRSDTQYF
NA,TRBV19,NA,TRBJ1-2,TGTGCCAGTAGTATTTTCCCGTATGGCTACACCTTC,CASSIFPYGYTF
NA,TRBV5-6,NA,TRBJ1-2,TGTGCCAGCAGCTTGGGGCAGGGTGCCCGCTATGGCTACACCTTC,CASSLGQGARYGYTF
NA,TRBV24-1,TRBD1,TRBJ1-2,TGTGCCACCAGTGATCTCAATTGGGGACAGGGAGCTGGCTACACCTTC,CATSDLNWGQGAGYTF
NA,TRBV30,TRBD1,TRBJ1-2,TGTGCCTGGAGGTTAACAGGGGTTTCTAACTATGGCTACACCTTC,CAWRLTGVSNYGYTF
NA,TRBV29-1,TRBD1,TRBJ2-5,TGCAGCGTTGAAGATGTAAACAGGGGGTCGGAGACCCAGTACTTC,CSVEDVNRGSETQYF
NA,TRBV10-3,NA,TRBJ2-2,TGTGCCGGCAGGGCGAACACCGGGGAGCTGTTTTTT,CAGRANTGELFF
NA,TRBV30,NA,TRBJ2-7,TGTGCCTGGTCCCGGGCCCACTACGAGCAGTACTTC,CAWSRAHYEQYF
NA,TRBV18,NA,TRBJ2-1,TGTGCCAGCTCACCAGCGGGACCAGGCCTGAATGAGCAGTTCTTC,CASSPAGPGLNEQFF
NA,TRBV9,TRBD2,TRBJ2-2,TGTGCCAGCAGCGTAGGAGTAGCGGGGGCAGGGGAGCTGTTTTTT,CASSVGVAGAGELFF
NA,TRBV25-1,NA,TRBJ1-2,TGTGCCAGCAGTGATTACTATGGCTACACCTTC,CASSDYYGYTF
NA,TRBV24-1,NA,TRBJ2-5,TGTGCCACCAGTGTGGGGCAGGGGGAGACCCAGTACTTC,CATSVGQGETQYF
few,TRBV7-2,TRBD2,TRBJ2-7,TGTGCCAGCAGCTTAATGGGGCTAGCGGGAGGCTCCTACGAGCAGTACTTC,CASSLMGLAGGSYEQYF
NA,TRBV7-6,NA,TRBJ2-7,TGTGCCAGCAGCTTAGGCACCGATATCTACGAGCAGTACTTC,CASSLGTDIYEQYF
NA,TRBV7-2,TRBD1,TRBJ2-1,TGTGCCAGCAGCTACAGACAGGGTAATGAGCAGTTCTTC,CASSYRQGNEQFF
once,TRBV7-2,TRBD2,TRBJ2-1,TGTGCCAGCAGCCGTGGACTAGCGGCTTCCTACAATGAGCAGTTCTTC,CASSRGLAASYNEQFF
NA,TRBV6-5,NA,TRBJ1-2,TGTGCCAGCAGGCAATTGGACACCAGCTATGGCTACACCTTC,CASRQLDTSYGYTF
once,TRBV7-8,TRBD1,TRBJ2-2,TGTGCCAGCAGCTTAGTTCCGGGACAGTCACCGACCGGGGAGCTGTTTTTT,CASSLVPGQSPTGELFF
NA,TRBV19,NA,TRBJ1-1,TGTGCCAGTAGCTCCAGGTTAACTGAAGCTTTCTTT,CASSSRLTEAFF